These T cell receptor beta chains were read from a single sample in a study of blood T cell repertoires in COVID-19. Sequencing used immunoSEQ multiplex PCR; TCRdb keeps in-frame clones, though not all of them. The sample lists some 140,000 clones, roughly 72% seen once, with 10% to 11% in the top ten. Sequenced material: peripheral blood. The receptor source for this set is a human donor in a cohort sampled during active COVID-19. Both conserved end residues are part of each CDR3. The D gene is left open where the match is weak. Clone size is stated in some rows and not others, as once, few, many or a class when expanded.

abundance	d_gene	v_gene	j_gene	CDR3aa	CDR3nt
NA	NA	TRBV14	TRBJ2-1	CASSQDTWPEQFF	TGTGCCAGCAGCCAAGATACATGGCCCGAGCAGTTCTTC
NA	TRBD2	TRBV10-3	TRBJ2-7	CAISDPSGGPGQYF	TGTGCCATCAGTGACCCTAGCGGGGGGCCCGGGCAGTACTTC
NA	TRBD1	TRBV7-6	TRBJ1-4	CASSPTGQGAGGEKLFF	TGTGCCAGCAGCCCAACTGGACAGGGGGCTGGCGGAGAAAAACTGTTTTTT
NA	TRBD2	TRBV6-5	TRBJ2-3	CASSYGASGGPSTQYF	TGTGCCAGCAGTTACGGGGCTAGCGGGGGGCCCAGTACGCAGTATTTT
few	TRBD1	TRBV11-2	TRBJ2-3	CASSLDRASTDTQYF	TGTGCCAGCAGCTTGGACAGGGCCAGCACAGATACGCAGTATTTT
NA	NA	TRBV7-9	TRBJ2-2	CASRPLRGNTGELFF	TGTGCCAGCAGACCCCTTCGGGGGAACACCGGGGAGCTGTTTTTT
NA	NA	TRBV4-1	TRBJ1-3	CASSQPTLPTWPGTIYF	TGCGCCAGCAGCCAACCTACCCTCCCCACGTGGCCGGGCACCATATATTTT
NA	NA	TRBV6-1	TRBJ1-3	CASSGFNDPGGSGNTIYF	TGTGCCAGCAGTGGCTTTAACGATCCGGGTGGCTCTGGAAACACCATATATTTT
NA	TRBD1	TRBV11-2	TRBJ1-1	CASSRQGRGSTEAFF	TGTGCCAGCAGCAGACAGGGGAGGGGGTCCACTGAAGCTTTCTTT
NA	NA	TRBV10-3	TRBJ1-4	CAISEPSRGASGEKLFF	TGTGCCATCAGTGAGCCGTCCCGCGGGGCCTCGGGTGAAAAACTGTTTTTT
once	TRBD1	TRBV28	TRBJ2-1	CASSLWTGGFSGEQFF	TGTGCCAGCAGTCTGTGGACAGGGGGCTTTAGCGGGGAGCAGTTCTTC
NA	TRBD1	TRBV6-5	TRBJ1-4	CASSRGQGEKLFF	TGTGCCAGCAGCCGTGGACAGGGTGAAAAACTGTTTTTT
once	NA	TRBV28	TRBJ2-5	CASSFVDLAGETQYF	TGTGCCAGCAGTTTCGTCGACCTGGCGGGTGAGACCCAGTACTTC
NA	NA	TRBV5-6	TRBJ1-4	CASSVLQTNEKLFF	TGTGCCAGCAGCGTATTACAGACTAATGAAAAACTGTTTTTT
NA	NA	TRBV14	TRBJ1-6	CASSLSVYNSPLHF	TGTGCCAGCAGCCTGAGCGTCTATAATTCACCCCTCCACTTT
NA	NA	TRBV9	TRBJ1-2	CASSVGSQLGINYGYTF	TGTGCCAGCAGCGTAGGTTCACAGTTGGGTATAAACTATGGCTACACCTTC
NA	NA	TRBV28	TRBJ1-1	CASTGGLSEAFF	TGTGCCAGCACTGGGGGGTTGTCTGAAGCTTTCTTT
NA	TRBD1	TRBV6-5	TRBJ2-7	CASRNRDRGPYEQYF	TGTGCCAGCAGGAACCGGGACAGGGGTCCCTACGAGCAGTACTTC
NA	TRBD1	TRBV5-1	TRBJ2-5	CASWIGQGRSQETQYF	TGCGCCAGCTGGATTGGACAGGGCCGATCTCAAGAGACCCAGTACTTC
few	NA	TRBV4-1	TRBJ2-7	CASSQAGVGEQYF	TGCGCCAGCAGCCAAGCCGGGGTCGGCGAGCAGTACTTC
NA	NA	TRBV10-1	TRBJ1-1	CASSDLGDAGTEAFF	TGCGCCAGCAGTGACCTCGGGGATGCGGGCACTGAAGCTTTCTTT
few	NA	TRBV30	TRBJ2-7	CASTSGLRSYEQYF	TGTGCCTCCACTTCGGGACTTCGCTCCTACGAGCAGTACTTC